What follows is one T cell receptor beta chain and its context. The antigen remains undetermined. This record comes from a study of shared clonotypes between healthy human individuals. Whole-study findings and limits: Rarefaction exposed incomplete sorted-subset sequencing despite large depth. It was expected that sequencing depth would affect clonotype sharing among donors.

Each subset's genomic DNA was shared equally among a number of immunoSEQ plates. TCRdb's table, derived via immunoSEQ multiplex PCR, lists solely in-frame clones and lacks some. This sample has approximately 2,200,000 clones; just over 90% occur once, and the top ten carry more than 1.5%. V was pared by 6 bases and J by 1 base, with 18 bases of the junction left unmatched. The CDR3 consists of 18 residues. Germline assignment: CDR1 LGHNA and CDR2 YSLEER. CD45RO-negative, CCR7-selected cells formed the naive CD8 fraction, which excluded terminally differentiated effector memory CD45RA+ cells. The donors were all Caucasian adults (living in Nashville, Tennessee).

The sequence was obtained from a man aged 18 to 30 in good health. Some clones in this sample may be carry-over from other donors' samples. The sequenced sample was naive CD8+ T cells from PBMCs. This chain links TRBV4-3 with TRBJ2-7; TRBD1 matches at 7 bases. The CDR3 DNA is TGCGCCAGCAGAAAGACCCACAGGGGTTACGTTTCTTCCTACGAGCAGTACTTC. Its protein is CASRKTHRGYVSSYEQYF.